This T cell receptor (beta chain) emerged from a study of T cell responses to AZD1222 COVID-19 vaccine. Study-wide findings and caveats: The span of vaccine-associated CD4 TCRs extended across spike, with dominance at 160-218 and 743-854. Two doses of AZD1222 preceded a rise in Spike-specific TCR breadth and depth. Baseline serostatus was positive in only a handful of AZD1222 recipients. Donors were mostly white British, more females; clonal diversity possibly underestimated.

Using immunoSEQ multiplex PCR, the repertoire was profiled, and TCRdb retains in-frame clones only, with some absent. The profile covers more than 150,000 clones, with about 87% appearing a single time and roughly 6% taken by the ten largest. Worth noting for this clone: Its antigen is unknown.

V gave up 8 bases and J gave up 2 bases, with 16 bases separating them. The CDR3 runs to 15 residues. The germline V gene has CDR1 KGHSH and CDR2 LQKENI. The chain is built from TRBV18 and TRBJ1-3; D perhaps matches TRBD1 (6 bases). This material consisted of peripheral blood, taken on day 0 of AZD1222 vaccination. This TCR derives from an adult in good health. The CDR3 spells CASDSRQGTGNTIYF. The CDR3 DNA reads TGTGCCAGCGACTCGAGGCAGGGGACTGGAAACACCATATATTTT.